The 26 T cell receptor beta chains given below trace back to one sample, sequenced in a study of blood T cells in healthy people across ages. Sample-barcoded 5' priming and a J-beta primer mix drove a second PCR of about 6 to 12 cycles. From the 5' RACE reads, TCRdb called clonotypes with MiXCR, one entry per CDR3 protein. This table holds about a million distinct CDR3 sequences, just over 50% found once. The sequenced material came from blood. The receptors were gathered from a woman aged 55-75 years in good health.

This clonotype was picked up a small number of times. The rearrangement uses TRBV12-3 or TRBV12-4 and TRBJ2-7; 11 bases fit TRBD2. The CDR3 has 16 residues. V lost 5 bases, J lost 4 bases, and 10 bases stayed unmatched. The CDR3 DNA is TGTGCCAGCAGTCCAGCACTAGCGGGAGTTTATTACGAGCAGTACTTC. As protein: CASSPALAGVYYEQYF.

V usage is TRBV2 and J usage is TRBJ1-2; TRBD1 aligns across 8 bases. The CDR3 has 13 amino acids. The ends lost 3 bases at V and 8 bases at J; junction bases unmatched: 5. CDR1 and CDR2 (germline): SNHLY, FYNNEI. The CDR3 protein is CASSDRGLLGYTF. DNA of the CDR3: TGTGCCAGCAGTGACAGGGGGCTTCTGGGCTACACCTTC.

This clonotype was counted only a few times. This chain links TRBV12-3 or TRBV12-4 with TRBJ2-5; D is perhaps TRBD1 (7 bases). The CDR3 totals 15 residues. Trimming shortened V by 3 bases and J by 4 bases, and 15 bases separated the two germline ends. The CDR3 is CASSFRPGGGETQYF. As DNA, the CDR3 is TGTGCCAGCAGTTTCCGTCCAGGGGGAGGAGAGACCCAGTACTTC.

The chain links TRBV19 to TRBJ2-7, with a tentative D call TRBD2 (5 bases). The CDR3 runs 14 residues. The V gene lost 3 bases and the J gene lost 0 bases, with 9 bases spanning the gap. Germline loops: CDR1 LNHDA, CDR2 SQIVND (reference sequence). The CDR3 DNA reads as TGTGCCAGTAGTATCGCGGGCACCTCCTACGAGCAGTACTTC. Protein sequence: CASSIAGTSYEQYF.

The J gene is TRBJ1-6, the V gene TRBV24-1, with D hard to call. CDR3 length equals 18 residues. The V and J ends lost 1 base and 3 bases respectively, with 15 bases between them. Germline CDR1 KGHDR, CDR2 SFDVKD. CDR3 DNA sequence: TGTGCCACCAGTGATTTTGGGCCCAAGGACGGCTATAATTCACCCCTCCACTTT. The encoded protein is CATSDFGPKDGYNSPLHF.

This chain links TRBV28 with TRBJ2-5, with D perhaps TRBD1 or TRBD2 (6 bases each). V shed 10 bases and J shed 5 bases, with 14 bases lying between them. The CDR3 loop spans 12 amino acids. CDR1 MDHEN and CDR2 SYDVKM come from the germline V gene. CDR3 residues: CATRRRGETQYF. The CDR3 region has the DNA TGTGCCACCCGTCGGAGGGGGGAGACCCAGTACTTC.

There are a few counts of this clonotype. This chain connects TRBV5-1 to TRBJ2-3; D is ambiguous. V lost 7 bases and J 0 bases, leaving 18 bases between the germline ends. Germline assignment: CDR1 SGHRS and CDR2 YFSETQ. CDR3 size: 16 residues. The CDR3 loop reads CASGLLGGPSTDTQYF. CDR3 nucleotide sequence: TGCGCCAGCGGATTATTGGGCGGACCTAGCACAGATACGCAGTATTTT. The complete variable domain, with remaining parts taken from reference TRBV5-1 and TRBJ2-3, reads KAGVTQTPRYLIKTRGQQVTLSCSPISGHRSVSWYQQTPGQGLQFLFEYFSETQRNKGNFPGRFSGRQFSNSRSEMNVSTLELGDSALYLCASGLLGGPSTDTQYFGPGTRLTVL.

This chain joins TRBV10-1 and TRBJ2-5; 14 nucleotides agree with TRBD2. With 6 bases clipped from V and 4 bases from J, the junction kept 4 bases outside the gene matches. This CDR3 is 15 amino acids long. The V gene's germline CDR1 is WNHNN and CDR2 SYGVQD (reference sequence). For the CDR3, the DNA is TGCGCCAGCAGGGAAGGACTAGCGGGAGGAGAGACCCAGTACTTC. Translating it yields CASREGLAGGETQYF.

With respect to this clonotype: Compared with germline, one end of the junction differs, possibly owing to a read error. The V gene is TRBV5-6, the J gene TRBJ2-5, with TRBD2 matching over 10 bases. This CDR3 spans 16 amino acids. Germline CDR1 SGHDT, CDR2 YYEEEE. Here the CDR3 DNA reads TGTGCCAGCAGGGCCCTAGGGACTAGCGCTCAAGAGGCCCAGTACTTC. This translates into CASRALGTSAQEAQYF.

The chain employs TRBV5-1 and TRBJ2-7; a possible D gene is TRBD1 (5 bases). V dropped 2 bases and J dropped 2 bases, with 11 bases sitting between them. There are 14 residues in the CDR3. Germline values: CDR1 SGHRS, CDR2 YFSETQ. This CDR3 reads CASSLTTAAYEQYF. The CDR3 coding sequence is TGCGCCAGCAGCTTAACGACAGCTGCCTACGAGCAGTACTTC. Drawing the rest from reference TRBV5-1 and TRBJ2-7, the complete variable domain is KAGVTQTPRYLIKTRGQQVTLSCSPISGHRSVSWYQQTPGQGLQFLFEYFSETQRNKGNFPGRFSGRQFSNSRSEMNVSTLELGDSALYLCASSLTTAAYEQYFGPGTRLTVT.

The V call is TRBV3-1, the J call TRBJ2-7; TRBD1 is a possible D gene (5 bases). Germline V gene data show CDR1 as LGHDT and CDR2 as YNNKEL (reference sequence). This CDR3 region has 12 residues. Trimming shortened V by 0 bases and J by 10 bases, and 10 bases separated the two germline ends. The CDR3 DNA follows: TGTGCCAGCAGCCAAGAGTTCAGGGCCCAGTACTTC. Translation gives CASSQEFRAQYF.

Concerning this clonotype: One end of the junction does not line up with germline, which may come from a read error. The rearrangement joins TRBV3-1 to TRBJ2-7; maybe TRBD2 (6 bases). This CDR3 has 13 amino acids. Germline V gene lookup returns CDR1 LGHDT and CDR2 YNNKEL (reference sequence). In DNA, the CDR3 is TGTACCAGCAGCCGACCGGGAGCCTACGAGCAGTACTTC. This codes for CTSSRPGAYEQYF.

The chain recombines TRBV25-1 with TRBJ2-1; 9 nucleotides agree with TRBD1. The CDR3 is 15 residues long. Trimming cost V 6 bases and J 10 bases; bases outside gene matches: 13. Germline V lookup: CDR1 MGHDK, CDR2 SYGVNS. CDR3 region: CASREPGTGFREQFF. As DNA, the CDR3 is TGTGCCAGCAGGGAGCCCGGGACAGGGTTTCGGGAGCAGTTCTTC.

The chain uses TRBV6-2 or TRBV6-3 and TRBJ2-7; D may be TRBD1 or TRBD2 (6 bases each). Trimming cost V 6 bases and J 7 bases, with 13 bases left between them. The CDR3 has 12 amino acids. Germline CDR1 is MNHEY and CDR2 is SVGEGT. The CDR3 here is CASRQGTWEQYF. Here the CDR3 DNA reads TGTGCCAGCAGGCAGGGGACTTGGGAGCAGTACTTC.

The chain combines TRBV5-1 with TRBJ1-4; maybe TRBD1 (6 bases). Deletions cut 4 bases from V and 3 bases from J, with 16 bases between. Germline V gives CDR1 SGHRS, CDR2 YFSETQ. The CDR3 extends over 16 amino acids. The CDR3 coding sequence is TGCGCCAGCAGCGGAGGGGGGTCTCTTTCTAATGAAAAACTGTTTTTT. This encodes CASSGGGSLSNEKLFF.

The rearrangement uses TRBV4-1 and TRBJ2-1, with 12 bases fitting TRBD2. CDR1 is MGHRA and CDR2 is YSYEKL in the germline V gene. The V segment lost 2 bases and the J segment 10 bases; nucleotides outside the gene matches: 3. CDR3 length: 14 residues. CDR3 nucleotides: TGCGCCAGCAGCCAAATTCTAGCGGGAGGGGAGCAGTTCTTC. Protein product: CASSQILAGGEQFF.

The V and J genes are TRBV11-2 and TRBJ2-1, with no clear D. Deletions cut 0 bases from V and 9 bases from J, with 9 bases between. Germline assignment: CDR1 SGHAT and CDR2 FQNNGV. This CDR3 spans 13 amino acids. The CDR3 DNA follows: TGTGCCAGCAGCTTAGATCCCAGCGCTGAGCAGTTCTTC. It is translated as CASSLDPSAEQFF. Drawing the rest from reference TRBV11-2 and TRBJ2-1, the complete variable domain is EAGVAQSPRYKIIEKRQSVAFWCNPISGHATLYWYQQILGQGPKLLIQFQNNGVVDDSQLPKDRFSAERLKGVDSTLKIQPAKLEDSAVYLCASSLDPSAEQFFGPGTRLTVL.

The CDR3 region has the DNA TGTGCCAGCACCTCGGTCGGGACGGGCGAGGGGCCCCAGCATTTT. Residues: CASTSVGTGEGPQHF. The chain employs TRBV6-2 or TRBV6-3 and TRBJ1-5; D may be TRBD1 (5 bases). The CDR3 loop spans 15 amino acids. Germline loops: CDR1 MNHEY, CDR2 SVGEGT. V was clipped by 7 bases and J by 9 bases, with 22 bases between them.

The chain joins TRBV2 to TRBJ1-2; the D is unclear. The germline V gene encodes CDR1 SNHLY and CDR2 FYNNEI. There are 11 residues in the CDR3. V was shortened by 6 bases and J by 7 bases, with 9 bases between the two germline ends. CDR3 in amino acids: CASRDPLGYTF. CDR3 DNA: TGTGCCAGCAGGGACCCTCTTGGCTACACCTTC.

The CDR3 nucleotides read TGTGCCAGCCTCCAAGATAATACGGGAGAGCAGTACTTC. Translating it yields CASLQDNTGEQYF. J is TRBJ2-7 and V is TRBV3-1; D might be TRBD2 (5 bases). This CDR3 spans 13 amino acids. The V end lost 8 bases, the J end lost 7 bases, and 18 bases lay between the germline ends. CDR1 and CDR2 (germline): LGHDT, YNNKEL (reference sequence).

The chain couples TRBV29-1 to TRBJ1-3, with D hard to call. V lost 4 bases to trimming and J lost 1 base, with 8 bases between them. This CDR3 is 13 amino acids long. From germline, CDR1 is SQVTM and CDR2 ANQGSEA. CDR3: CSVAWGSGNTIYF. Written as DNA, the CDR3 is TGCAGCGTTGCTTGGGGTTCTGGAAACACCATATATTTT.

The chain joins TRBV20-1 to TRBJ2-5, with a possible D match to TRBD2 (6 bases). The CDR3 is 15 residues long. CDR1 and CDR2 (germline): DFQATT, SNEGSKA (reference sequence). Trimming cost V 5 bases and J 1 base, with 17 bases left between them. This CDR3 is CSAGASGDTQETQYF. The DNA of the CDR3 is TGCAGTGCTGGGGCTTCGGGAGACACCCAAGAGACCCAGTACTTC.

As to this clonotype: Just one base apart from a much larger clone, this may be a read error. The rearrangement joins TRBV6-6 to TRBJ2-5, with D unresolved. The DNA end is more similar to TRBJ2-7, so the J call may be wrong. This CDR3 is 15 amino acids long. Per germline, CDR1 MNHNY and CDR2 SVGAGI (reference sequence). The CDR3 loop reads CASSYSSRTSYEQYF. The CDR3 region has the DNA TGTGCCAGCAGTTACTCTAGCCGTACGAGTTACGAGCAGTACTTC.

The chain couples TRBV4-2 to TRBJ2-1; 9 bases are shared with TRBD1. The CDR3 extends over 18 amino acids. Trimming at V came to 4 bases and at J to 6 bases, leaving 16 bases not matched to a gene. Germline CDR1 is LGHNA and CDR2 is YNFKEQ. The CDR3 DNA sequence: TGTGCCAGCAGCCGAGAAAGTTCCGGGACAGGGTCCGCCAATGAGCAGTTCTTC. It codes for CASSRESSGTGSANEQFF.

This clonotype was counted between two and nine times. The gene calls are TRBV5-1 and TRBJ2-1, with TRBD2 matching 9 bases. Unmatched junction bases numbered 13, after V lost 3 bases and J lost 15 bases. Germline CDR1 reads SGHRS; CDR2 reads YFSETQ. The CDR3 spans 14 residues. Here the CDR3 reads CASSSTSGYAMAFF. As DNA, the CDR3 is TGCGCCAGCAGCTCTACTAGCGGGTACGCAATGGCGTTCTTC.

DNA of the CDR3: TGTGCCAGCTGGGGGCTAGTGACAGGCAGCAATGAGCAGTTCTTC. Translated: CASWGLVTGSNEQFF. This chain uses TRBV27 with TRBJ2-1; D might be TRBD1 (6 bases). The length of the CDR3 is 15 residues. CDR1 is MNHEY, CDR2 SMNVEV, per germline (reference sequence). The V and J ends lost 8 bases and 6 bases respectively, with 20 bases between them.